This is a list of T cell receptor beta chains from one sample in a study of CD8+ T cells in alopecia areata. Libraries were prepared by immunoSEQ multiplex PCR; TCRdb keeps only in-frame clonotypes and omits some of them. The sample records some 120,000 clones, 47% being singletons. The sequencing sample was made of NKG2D-low CD8+ T cells sorted from blood. The receptors shown here come from a human donor with alopecia areata. Each CDR3 is given with its conserved first and last residue. A D gene is named only where the DNA matches it firmly. Size tells how often a clone was seen (once, few, many) or the class of an expanded clone, and some rows leave it out.

v_gene	abundance	len	j_gene	d_gene	CDR3aa	CDR3nt
TRBV15	-	15	TRBJ2-6	-	CATSREEAGANVLTF	TGTGCCACCAGCAGAGAGGAAGCTGGGGCCAACGTCCTGACTTTC
TRBV30	-	14	TRBJ1-5	-	CAWSVLTADQPQHF	TGTGCCTGGTCGGTCTTGACGGCCGATCAGCCCCAGCATTTT
TRBV6-5	few	14	TRBJ2-5	-	CASSYSVLLETQYF	TGTGCCAGCAGTTACTCGGTTCTATTAGAGACCCAGTACTTC
TRBV29-1	-	15	TRBJ1-1	-	CSVLGLRSGHTEAFF	TGCAGCGTTCTGGGACTCCGATCGGGGCACACTGAAGCTTTCTTT
TRBV27	-	16	TRBJ2-7	TRBD2	CASSSTTSGISYEQYF	TGTGCCAGCAGTTCAACGACTAGCGGGATCTCCTACGAGCAGTACTTC
TRBV5-6	few	12	TRBJ2-5	-	CASNLKTTRMYF	TGTGCCAGCAACCTGAAAACGACTAGAATGTACTTC
TRBV29-1	-	13	TRBJ2-2	TRBD2	CSVAGGDTGELFF	TGCAGCGTTGCGGGGGGTGACACCGGGGAGCTGTTTTTT
TRBV9	-	13	TRBJ2-5	-	CASSVEGRETQYF	TGTGCCAGCAGCGTAGAGGGGAGGGAGACCCAGTACTTC
TRBV20-1	-	11	TRBJ1-2	-	CSAPSVDGYTF	TGCAGTGCTCCCTCGGTTGATGGCTACACCTTC
TRBV27	-	11	TRBJ2-1	-	CATQGSNEQFF	TGTGCCACCCAGGGCTCCAATGAGCAGTTCTTC
TRBV27	-	13	TRBJ1-2	-	CASSLSGSRGYTF	TGTGCCAGCAGTTTATCGGGTAGTCGGGGCTACACCTTC
TRBV13	-	11	TRBJ2-1	-	CATRLGPEEFF	TGTGCCACTCGATTAGGGCCCGAGGAGTTCTTC
TRBV9	-	13	TRBJ1-2	TRBD1	CASGSQGAEGYTF	TGTGCCAGCGGTTCACAGGGGGCCGAAGGCTACACCTTC
TRBV4-3	few	12	TRBJ1-3	-	CASSQGGNTIYF	TGCGCCAGCAGCCAAGGGGGAAACACCATATATTTT
TRBV13	-	16	TRBJ2-3	-	CASSSPTGTSTDTQYF	TGTGCCAGCAGCTCACCGACAGGGACTAGCACAGATACGCAGTATTTT
TRBV2	-	14	TRBJ2-1	-	CAFTRSGHYNEQFF	TGTGCGTTCACGCGGAGCGGGCATTACAATGAGCAGTTCTTC
TRBV28	-	15	TRBJ2-7	-	CASTPHPASSYEQYF	TGTGCCAGCACCCCACACCCAGCGAGCTCCTACGAGCAGTACTTC
TRBV7-8	-	12	TRBJ2-7	-	CASSSQGREQYF	TGTGCCAGCAGCTCCCAGGGGCGCGAGCAGTACTTC
TRBV29-1	-	12	TRBJ1-1	-	CSVENGNTEAFF	TGCAGCGTTGAAAACGGGAACACTGAAGCTTTCTTT
TRBV27	-	14	TRBJ1-1	-	CASSLMGGNTEAFF	TGTGCCAGCAGTCTCATGGGGGGGAACACTGAAGCTTTCTTT
TRBV29-1	-	13	TRBJ2-7	-	CSVNDGFSYEQYF	TGCAGCGTTAATGACGGATTCTCCTACGAGCAGTACTTC
TRBV9	-	14	TRBJ2-3	-	CASSPQGSTDTQYF	TGTGCCAGCAGCCCACAGGGAAGCACAGATACGCAGTATTTT
TRBV29-1	-	14	TRBJ2-3	-	CSVLVTDLSDTQYF	TGCAGCGTTCTTGTGACAGACCTCTCGGATACGCAGTATTTT
TRBV5-1	-	14	TRBJ1-2	TRBD1	CASSLNRGTYGYTF	TGCGCCAGCAGCTTGAACAGGGGTACCTATGGCTACACCTTC
TRBV2	-	14	TRBJ2-7	-	CASSEGTVDHEQYF	TGTGCCAGCAGTGAAGGGACGGTGGACCACGAGCAGTACTTC
TRBV23-1	few	14	TRBJ1-5	-	CASSPREGNQPQHF	TGCGCCAGCAGTCCCAGGGAGGGGAATCAGCCCCAGCATTTT
TRBV27	few	14	TRBJ2-5	TRBD1	CASSLGQGAETQYF	TGTGCCAGCAGTCTCGGACAGGGGGCCGAGACCCAGTACTTC
TRBV4-1	few	13	TRBJ2-2	-	CASSLENTGELFF	TGCGCCAGCAGCCTAGAAAACACCGGGGAGCTGTTTTTT
TRBV30	-	14	TRBJ2-5	-	CAWSGDPGYETQYF	TGTGCCTGGAGTGGCGACCCAGGATATGAGACCCAGTACTTC
TRBV29-1	-	11	TRBJ1-1	-	CSVEDLSEAFF	TGCAGCGTTGAAGATCTAAGTGAAGCTTTCTTT
TRBV30	-	13	TRBJ2-1	-	CAWSGQANYEQFF	TGTGCCTGGAGTGGACAGGCCAATTATGAGCAGTTCTTC
TRBV19	-	15	TRBJ2-3	TRBD2	CASRGLAGSFDTQYF	TGTGCCAGTAGAGGACTAGCGGGGAGTTTTGATACGCAGTATTTT
TRBV7-9	-	11	TRBJ1-2	-	CASSFPGGYTF	TGTGCCAGCAGCTTTCCGGGAGGCTACACCTTC
TRBV29-1	few	14	TRBJ2-5	TRBD2	CSVEMLAGAETQYF	TGCAGCGTTGAAATGCTAGCGGGAGCTGAGACCCAGTACTTC
TRBV29-1	-	14	TRBJ1-1	-	CSVETGERGTEAFF	TGCAGCGTTGAAACCGGCGAACGGGGGACTGAAGCTTTCTTT
TRBV29-1	few	18	TRBJ2-6	-	CSVEEYGTPWEGANVLTF	TGCAGCGTTGAAGAATATGGGACGCCGTGGGAAGGGGCCAACGTCCTGACTTTC
TRBV29-1	-	11	TRBJ2-7	-	CSVTASGEQYF	TGCAGCGTTACGGCTAGTGGTGAGCAGTACTTC
TRBV29-1	few	15	TRBJ2-5	TRBD2	CSVPVASGSGETQYF	TGCAGCGTGCCGGTGGCTAGCGGGAGCGGGGAGACCCAGTACTTC
TRBV29-1	-	12	TRBJ2-2	-	CSGTRGTGELFF	TGCAGTGGAACACGGGGAACCGGGGAGCTGTTTTTT
TRBV29-1	-	12	TRBJ2-5	-	CSVSAGKETQYF	TGCAGCGTCTCGGCAGGGAAGGAGACCCAGTACTTC
TRBV7-9	-	14	TRBJ2-1	-	CASSLGTPRGEQFF	TGTGCCAGCAGCCTCGGGACCCCCAGGGGTGAGCAGTTCTTC
TRBV5-1	-	14	TRBJ1-5	-	CASSFEGPNQPQHF	TGCGCCAGCAGCTTTGAGGGCCCCAATCAGCCCCAGCATTTT
TRBV29-1	-	13	TRBJ2-2	TRBD1	CSAGTANTGELFF	TGCAGCGCTGGGACAGCGAACACCGGGGAGCTGTTTTTT
TRBV10-3	-	12	TRBJ2-3	-	CAIRPDGDTQYF	TGTGCCATCAGGCCCGACGGAGATACGCAGTATTTT
TRBV25-1	-	13	TRBJ2-2	-	CASSGLVTGELFF	TGTGCCAGCAGTGGTCTAGTAACCGGGGAGCTGTTTTTT
TRBV29-1	few	16	TRBJ2-3	-	CSVEGVVSTSTDTQYF	TGCAGCGTTGAGGGAGTTGTCAGTACTAGCACAGATACGCAGTATTTT